This T cell receptor beta chain was documented in a study of beta chain features in type 1 diabetes. Findings and caveats of the study: Since sequencing was performed on cDNA, cells with high TCR expression could be over-represented. Shortening of TCRB CDR3s, moderate but significant, appeared in all four CD4+ subsets of Type 1 diabetes patients. Within the patient group, naive, central memory and Treg TCRB repertoires appeared more similar to each other than within healthy donors.

The whole isolated RNA underwent reverse transcription, so sequencing captured expressed TCRB transcripts. The repertoire was sequenced with immunoSEQ multiplex PCR; TCRdb's copy has only in-frame clones and lacks some. The table includes some 660,000 clones, 11% to 15% detected once. V lost 3 bases to trimming and J lost 4 bases, with 12 bases between them. There are 14 residues in the CDR3. Germline V gene sequence: CDR1 KGHSH, CDR2 LQKENI. Worth noting for this clone: Its specificity is unknown.

The J gene is TRBJ2-5, the V gene TRBV18, with D unresolved. Sequenced material: naive CD4+ T cells from blood. The clonotype was recovered from a man younger than 30 with type 1 diabetes. Here the CDR3 reads CASSPPRSRETQYF. CDR3 coding DNA: TGTGCCAGCTCACCGCCGCGCTCGAGAGAGACCCAGTACTTC.